This T cell receptor beta chain was profiled in a study of T-cell reconstitution after alpha-beta-depleted transplantation in children. The CDR3 covers 15 residues. Germline V gene lookup returns CDR1 SGHTA and CDR2 FQGNSA. V lost 5 bases to trimming and J lost 4 bases, with 15 bases between them. It was with unique molecular identifiers that the TCRbeta library was prepared. TCRdb processed the PCR reads anew with MiXCR; each CDR3 protein has one entry. The sample has around 600,000 distinct CDR3 sequences, roughly a tenth seen once. This clonotype has a handful of counts. The sample in question was PBMCs from the stem cell graft donor, obtained from the stem cell graft. V usage is TRBV7-2 and J usage is TRBJ1-5; D may be TRBD1 (5 bases). The TCR was taken from a human donor who donated a stem cell graft to a child with acute myeloid leukemia. CDR3 in amino acids: CASSTHGGLNQPQHF. The CDR3 coding sequence is TGTGCCAGCAGCACACACGGGGGTCTTAATCAGCCCCAGCATTTT.